These 5 T cell receptor beta chains came from one sample sequenced in a study of blood T cell repertoires in COVID-19. Sequenced by immunoSEQ multiplex PCR; TCRdb stores in-frame clones only, minus some. The data hold just under 60,000 clones, with around 90% observed a single time. What was sequenced was peripheral blood. These receptors were obtained from a human donor with active COVID-19. The donor label of this sample is uncertain.

The chain links TRBV6-2 or TRBV6-3 to TRBJ2-3; 8 nucleotides align to TRBD1. V lost 2 bases and J lost 3; bases outside the gene matches: 7. The CDR3 runs 16 residues. CDR1 and CDR2 (germline): MNHEY, SVGEGT. DNA for the CDR3: TGTGCCAGCAGTTACCCAGGGGGCGCTGGGACAGATACGCAGTATTTT. As protein: CASSYPGGAGTDTQYF.

The chain couples TRBV24-1 to TRBJ2-5; 8 nucleotides align to TRBD1. Unmatched junction bases numbered 4, after V lost 4 bases and J lost 1 base. CDR1 and CDR2 from the germline V gene are KGHDR and SFDVKD. The CDR3 runs 15 residues. In nucleotides, the CDR3 is TGTGCCACCAGTGACCGGGACAGGATCCAAGAGACCCAGTACTTC. This codes for CATSDRDRIQETQYF.

The chain recombines TRBV28 with TRBJ2-7, with 8 bases that match TRBD2. V gave up 3 bases and J gave up 4 bases; unmatched junction bases: 8. Germline lookup yields CDR1 MDHEN and CDR2 SYDVKM. This CDR3 has 15 amino acids. This CDR3 reads CASSFRRLALYEQYF. CDR3 nucleotide sequence: TGTGCCAGCAGTTTCCGCCGACTAGCGCTATACGAGCAGTACTTC.

J is TRBJ2-1 and V is TRBV5-1; maybe TRBD2 (6 bases). Trimming cost V 2 bases and J 0 bases, with 12 bases left between them. Per germline, CDR1 SGHRS and CDR2 YFSETQ. There are 16 residues in the CDR3. The CDR3 sequence is CASSLGGGNSYNEQFF. The CDR3 DNA follows: TGCGCCAGCAGCTTAGGAGGAGGGAACTCCTACAATGAGCAGTTCTTC.

The CDR3 DNA reads TGTGCCAGCTCACCAACGGACAAGGGTTCACCCCTCCACTTT. It yields the protein CASSPTDKGSPLHF. V and J are TRBV18 and TRBJ1-6; D may be TRBD1 (5 bases). The V gene lost 2 bases and the J gene lost 9 bases, with 11 bases spanning the gap. CDR3 length: 14 amino acids. Germline V gene sequence: CDR1 KGHSH, CDR2 LQKENI. Full variable domain (remainder filled in from reference TRBV18 and TRBJ1-6): NAGVMQNPRHLVRRRGQEARLRCSPMKGHSHVYWYRQLPEEGLKFMVYLQKENIIDESGMPKERFSAEFPKEGPSILRIQQVVRGDSAAYFCASSPTDKGSPLHFGNGTRLTVT.